Listed here is a single T cell receptor beta chain. What it binds is not known. This entry belongs to a study of post-analysis software for immune sequencing data. About the research overall: Relapsing-remitting, secondary progressive and progressive-relapsing forms of multiple sclerosis all featured among disease courses.

This CDR3 region has 14 residues. With 3 bases removed from V and 6 bases from J, the gap between germline ends came to 11 bases. In germline, CDR1 is MGHRA, CDR2 YSYEKL. Overall study findings and caveats: F measure grouped same-batch samples tightly together. The normalized Chao1 diversity of multiple sclerosis patients was significantly lower than that of controls. Comparison of patients with controls showed about 5 TRBV segments more frequent in patients, TRBV5-6, TRBV5-1 and TRBV20-1 among them.

TCR beta cDNA libraries included unique molecular identifiers. From roughly 1 to 10 million T cells, roughly 0.5 million cDNA molecules were obtained. Via MiXCR, TCRdb re-called the PCR reads, giving one row per CDR3 protein. The table has approximately 730,000 distinct CDR3 sequences, 25% to 30% seen once. The receptor was isolated from a girl aged 5 to 17 with multiple sclerosis. Sequencing was done on a sample of blood. This sequence joins TRBV4-1 and TRBJ2-2, with a tentative D call TRBD1 (6 bases). CDR3 sequence reads: CASSHHRVAGELFF. The CDR3 DNA reads TGCGCCAGCAGCCACCACAGGGTTGCCGGGGAGCTGTTTTTT.